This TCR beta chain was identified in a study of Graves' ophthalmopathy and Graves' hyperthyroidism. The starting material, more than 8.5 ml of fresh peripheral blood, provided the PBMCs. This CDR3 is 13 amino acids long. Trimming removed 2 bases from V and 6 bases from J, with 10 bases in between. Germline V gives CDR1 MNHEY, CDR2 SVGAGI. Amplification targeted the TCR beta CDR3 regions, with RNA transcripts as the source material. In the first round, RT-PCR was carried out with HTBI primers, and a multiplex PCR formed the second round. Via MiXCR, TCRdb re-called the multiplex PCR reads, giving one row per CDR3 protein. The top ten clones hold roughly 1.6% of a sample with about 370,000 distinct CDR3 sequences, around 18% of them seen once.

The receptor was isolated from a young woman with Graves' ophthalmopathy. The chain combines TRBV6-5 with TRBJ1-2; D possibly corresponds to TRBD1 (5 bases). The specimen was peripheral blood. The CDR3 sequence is CASSYRGLNGYTF. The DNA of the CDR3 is TGTGCCAGCAGTTACAGGGGACTAAATGGCTACACCTTC.